Below, 25 T cell receptor beta chains from the same sample are listed, as sequenced in a study of T cell repertoires in cytomegalovirus infection. Their cognate antigens are unknown. TCRdb re-called the reads through MiXCR, storing one row per CDR3 protein. The sample lists fewer than 1,000,000 distinct CDR3 sequences, roughly 30% occurring once. Source: cultured CD8+ T cells from PBMCs, taken from culture after CMV antigen stimulation. Receptor source: a human donor in good health (CMV status not recorded). Some clones in this sample may be carry-over from other donors' samples.

CDR3 nucleotide sequence: TGTGCCAGCAGCCATAAGGAAGGGGGTAACTATGGCTACACCTTC. Translated: CASSHKEGGNYGYTF. This chain links TRBV14 with TRBJ1-2, with a possible D match to TRBD1 (6 bases). The germline V gene has CDR1 SGHDN and CDR2 FVKESK. The CDR3 length is 15 residues. V was trimmed by 3 bases and J by 1 base, leaving 12 bases between them.

This clonotype occurred a few times. The chain joins TRBV4-3 to TRBJ2-2; D tentatively fits TRBD1 or TRBD2 (6 bases each). V lost 4 bases and J lost 7, with 13 bases in between. The CDR3 loop spans 14 amino acids. Germline V CDR1 and CDR2: LGHNA, YSLEER. Written as DNA, the CDR3 is TGCGCCAGCAGCCCTTTGGGGGGCGTCGGGGAGCTGTTTTTT. Translated: CASSPLGGVGELFF.

In its sample, this clonotype was seen a few times. The chain carries TRBV11-1 and TRBJ2-1, with 8 positions matching TRBD1. J lost 0 bases, V lost 7 bases, and 11 bases had no gene match. There are 17 residues in the CDR3. The germline V gene has CDR1 SGHAT and CDR2 FQDESV (reference sequence). As DNA, the CDR3 is TGTGCCAGCACCTCTCCAGGGACAGGAAACTCCTACAATGAGCAGTTCTTC. It specifies CASTSPGTGNSYNEQFF.

This clonotype appeared once. This chain links TRBV6-4 with TRBJ2-1; 15 bases align to TRBD2. V lost 8 bases, J lost 8 bases, and 10 bases stayed unmatched. Germline CDR1 and CDR2: MRHNA and SNTAGT. This CDR3 is 16 amino acids long. The CDR3: CASARTSGGALDEQFF. The CDR3 nucleotides are TGTGCCAGCGCCCGGACTAGCGGGGGGGCATTGGATGAGCAGTTCTTC.

This clonotype was detected ten times or more. CDR3 protein: CASSLAQGGKEPQHF. CDR3 coding DNA: TGTGCCAGCAGCTTAGCCCAGGGAGGAAAAGAGCCCCAGCATTTT. The chain recombines TRBV7-9 with TRBJ1-5; D possibly corresponds to TRBD1 (5 bases). V gave up 0 bases and J gave up 8 bases, with 14 bases separating them. Germline CDR1 reads SEHNR; CDR2 reads FQNEAQ (reference sequence). This CDR3 comprises 15 residues. The entire variable domain, with the rest obtained from reference TRBV7-9 and TRBJ1-5, is as follows: DTGVSQNPRHKITKRGQNVTFRCDPISEHNRLYWYRQTLGQGPEFLTYFQNEAQLEKSRLLSDRFSAERPKGSFSTLEIQRTEQGDSAMYLCASSLAQGGKEPQHFGDGTRLSIL.

The chain uses TRBV7-9 and TRBJ1-3; D call uncertain. The germline V gene encodes CDR1 SEHNR and CDR2 FQNEAQ (reference sequence). Trimming removed 1 base from V and 0 bases from J, with 13 bases in between. The CDR3 covers 17 residues. The DNA of the CDR3 is TGTGCCAGCAGCTTAGACGTCCACCTTCTCTCTGGAAACACCATATATTTT. This translates into CASSLDVHLLSGNTIYF.

In this sample, this clonotype turned up a few times. This chain joins TRBV20-1 and TRBJ1-2; 8 bases are a match to TRBD1. There are 15 residues in the CDR3. From germline, CDR1 is DFQATT and CDR2 SNEGSKA (reference sequence). V lost 0 bases, J lost 6 bases, and 9 bases stayed unmatched. CDR3 sequence reads: CSARDNSQGADGYTF. The CDR3 DNA reads as TGCAGTGCTAGAGATAATAGCCAGGGGGCGGATGGCTACACCTTC.

A few counts support this clonotype. The V call is TRBV7-3, the J call TRBJ1-1; D unresolved. Trimming pared 2 bases from V and 3 bases from J, leaving 10 bases between. Germline CDR1 and CDR2: SGHTA and FQGTGA. This CDR3 spans 14 amino acids. The CDR3 here is CASSLSRRDTEAFF. In nucleotides, the CDR3 is TGTGCCAGCAGCTTATCCAGAAGGGACACTGAAGCTTTCTTT.

V gene TRBV15 combines with J gene TRBJ1-5; no clear D. The CDR3 covers 17 residues. In germline, CDR1 is LNHNV, CDR2 YYDKDF (reference sequence). Trimming took off 7 bases at V and 1 base at J, with 20 bases between the two ends. CDR3 loop: CATTLSPGSRSNQPQHF. The CDR3 DNA is TGTGCCACCACCCTAAGCCCAGGATCGAGGAGCAATCAGCCCCAGCATTTT.

CDR3 DNA: TGTGCCAGCAGTTTGGAAGGGCTTGGGGCCAACGTCCTGACTTTC. Translation gives CASSLEGLGANVLTF. The J gene is TRBJ2-6, the V gene TRBV27, with D unclear. CDR3 length equals 15 residues. Trimming stripped 3 bases from V and 3 bases from J, with 9 bases between. Germline V gene lookup returns CDR1 MNHEY and CDR2 SMNVEV (reference sequence). Supplemented by reference TRBV27 and TRBJ2-6, the full variable domain reads EAQVTQNPRYLITVTGKKLTVTCSQNMNHEYMSWYRQDPGLGLRQIYYSMNVEVTDKGDVPEGYKVSRKEKRNFPLILESPSPNQTSLYFCASSLEGLGANVLTFGAGSRLTVL.

V is TRBV7-9 and J is TRBJ1-4; possible D gene TRBD1, 6 bases. The V gene lost 6 bases and the J gene lost 6 bases, with 11 bases spanning the gap. This CDR3 is 13 amino acids long. Germline V gene data show CDR1 as SEHNR and CDR2 as FQNEAQ (reference sequence). The CDR3 region is CASSGGADEKLFF. In DNA form, the CDR3 reads TGTGCCAGCAGTGGGGGCGCGGATGAAAAACTGTTTTTT.

This clonotype was counted at least ten times. This chain uses TRBV7-8 with TRBJ2-1; no firm D call. The germline gives CDR1 SGHVS, CDR2 FQNEAQ. V shed 5 bases and J shed 8 bases, with 19 bases lying between them. CDR3 size: 15 residues. The CDR3 sequence is CASSTLTGPRDEQFF. DNA of the CDR3: TGTGCCAGCAGCACTTTGACCGGGCCTAGGGATGAGCAGTTCTTC.

V is TRBV4-1 and J is TRBJ1-4, with D possibly matching TRBD1 (5 bases). The CDR3 contains 16 residues. CDR1 and CDR2 from the germline V gene are MGHRA and YSYEKL. With 3 bases removed from V and 0 bases from J, the gap between germline ends came to 11 bases. The CDR3 reads CASSQLGQATNEKLFF. The CDR3 bases are TGCGCCAGCAGCCAGCTCGGACAAGCAACTAATGAAAAACTGTTTTTT.

There are many counts of this clonotype. The chain employs TRBV7-2 and TRBJ2-7; 9 nucleotides align to TRBD1. In germline, CDR1 is SGHTA, CDR2 FQGNSA. The J segment lost 3 bases and the V segment lost 1 base, leaving 7 bases of the junction unmatched. This CDR3 has 16 amino acids. DNA for the CDR3: TGTGCCAGCAGCTTAGGAGGTACAGGGGGCATCTACGAGCAGTACTTC. This gives the protein CASSLGGTGGIYEQYF.

This clonotype was observed a handful of times. This chain links TRBV7-2 with TRBJ2-5, with D possibly matching TRBD2 (6 bases). Deletions cut 2 bases from V and 2 bases from J, with 12 bases between. Looked up from germline, CDR1 is SGHTA and CDR2 is FQGNSA. This CDR3 spans 15 amino acids. DNA for the CDR3: TGTGCCAGCAGCTTAAACGGGGGATCTCAAGAGACCCAGTACTTC. It codes for CASSLNGGSQETQYF.

In its sample, this clonotype was seen many times. The chain links TRBV7-8 to TRBJ1-1; the D gene is possibly TRBD1 (5 bases). Trimming pared 0 bases from V and 0 bases from J, leaving 11 bases between. Germline CDR1 is SGHVS and CDR2 is FQNEAQ. This CDR3 spans 16 amino acids. The CDR3 nucleotides read TGTGCCAGCAGCTTAGCCGGTAAGGGGATGAACACTGAAGCTTTCTTT. Protein sequence: CASSLAGKGMNTEAFF.

The chain carries TRBV4-1 and TRBJ2-2; D may be TRBD1 (6 bases). Germline CDR1 MGHRA, CDR2 YSYEKL. CDR3 length equals 16 residues. V was trimmed by 3 bases and J by 4 bases, leaving 15 bases between them. CDR3 bases: TGCGCCAGCAGCCACCTGGGACACCCATCCACCGGGGAGCTGTTTTTT. It specifies CASSHLGHPSTGELFF.

This clonotype was counted at least ten times. The rearrangement uses TRBV28 and TRBJ1-6; a weak D match, TRBD1 (6 bases). This CDR3 spans 14 amino acids. V lost 5 bases, J lost 3 bases, and 8 bases lay in between. CDR1 is MDHEN, CDR2 SYDVKM, per germline. Here the CDR3 reads CASSLRGYNSPLHF. DNA for the CDR3: TGTGCCAGCAGTCTCAGGGGCTATAATTCACCCCTCCACTTT.

The V and J genes are TRBV24-1 and TRBJ2-5, with 8 nucleotides matching TRBD1. The ends lost 2 bases at V and 5 bases at J; junction bases unmatched: 12. From germline, CDR1 is KGHDR and CDR2 SFDVKD. There are 17 residues in the CDR3. As DNA, the CDR3 is TGTGCCACCAGTGATTCTGACAGGGGCCCGAGATTCGAGACCCAGTACTTC. Encoded protein: CATSDSDRGPRFETQYF.

The CDR3 DNA follows: TGTGCCAGCAGTTTTTCGGCGGTAGGGGGTGCGGAGACCCAGTACTTC. Encoded protein: CASSFSAVGGAETQYF. The J gene is TRBJ2-5, the V gene TRBV27, with D possibly TRBD1 on 6 matching bases. V was shortened by 3 bases and J by 5 bases, with 19 bases between the two germline ends. Germline loops: CDR1 MNHEY, CDR2 SMNVEV (reference sequence). This CDR3 spans 16 amino acids.

This clonotype was detected many times. The V gene is TRBV7-2, the J gene TRBJ2-5, with D tentatively TRBD1 or TRBD2 (5 bases each). Germline lookup yields CDR1 SGHTA and CDR2 FQGNSA. The CDR3 sequence is 17 residues long. V was cut by 1 base and J by 5 bases, with 20 bases left in between. The CDR3 loop reads CASSLGVWSGSMETQYF. The CDR3 coding sequence is TGTGCCAGCAGCTTAGGGGTCTGGTCAGGGAGCATGGAGACCCAGTACTTC.

The rearrangement uses TRBV15 and TRBJ2-2; D gene unclear. Germline assignment: CDR1 LNHNV and CDR2 YYDKDF (reference sequence). The CDR3 covers 15 residues. V was shortened by 0 bases and J by 3 bases, with 8 bases between the two germline ends. This chain's CDR3 is CATSRDQGYTGELFF. CDR3 in DNA: TGTGCCACCAGCAGAGACCAAGGATACACCGGGGAGCTGTTTTTT.

This clonotype was detected only a few times. The chain recombines TRBV6-2 or TRBV6-3 with TRBJ2-2; 9 nucleotides line up with TRBD2. V dropped 5 bases and J dropped 13; count of bases not matched to a gene: 8. The CDR3 runs 13 residues. Per the germline V gene, CDR1 is MNHEY and CDR2 is SVGEGT. The CDR3 spells CASSPGLAEGLFF. In DNA, the CDR3 is TGTGCCAGCAGTCCGGGACTAGCTGAGGGGCTGTTTTTT.

This chain joins TRBV11-3 and TRBJ2-7, with D unclear. CDR1 and CDR2 from the germline V gene are SGHNT and YENEEA. This CDR3 region has 16 residues. Trimming removed 2 bases from V and 5 bases from J, with 19 bases in between. The chain's CDR3 is CASSLKIGRKWDEQYV. The CDR3 DNA is TGTGCCAGCAGCTTAAAGATCGGTAGGAAATGGGACGAGCAGTACGTC.

The CDR3 nucleotides read TGTGCCAGTCCTTCAGGGGGCACCGGGGAGCTGTTTTTT. The encoded protein is CASPSGGTGELFF. The J gene is TRBJ2-2, the V gene TRBV19; the match to TRBD1 covers 7 bases. The CDR3 totals 13 residues. Germline CDR1 is LNHDA and CDR2 is SQIVND (reference sequence). V was clipped by 8 bases and J by 4 bases; unmatched bases: 4.